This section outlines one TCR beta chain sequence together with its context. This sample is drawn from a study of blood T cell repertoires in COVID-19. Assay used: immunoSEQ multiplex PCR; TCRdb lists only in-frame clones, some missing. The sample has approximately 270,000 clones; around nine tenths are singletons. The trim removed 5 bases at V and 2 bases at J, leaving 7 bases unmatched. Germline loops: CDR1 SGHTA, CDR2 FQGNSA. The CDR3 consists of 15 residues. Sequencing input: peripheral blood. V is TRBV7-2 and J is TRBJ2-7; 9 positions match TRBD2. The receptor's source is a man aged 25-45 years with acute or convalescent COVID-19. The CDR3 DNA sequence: TGTGCCAGCAGCCAGGGGACTAGCAGCACCTACGAGCAGTACTTC. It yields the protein CASSQGTSSTYEQYF.